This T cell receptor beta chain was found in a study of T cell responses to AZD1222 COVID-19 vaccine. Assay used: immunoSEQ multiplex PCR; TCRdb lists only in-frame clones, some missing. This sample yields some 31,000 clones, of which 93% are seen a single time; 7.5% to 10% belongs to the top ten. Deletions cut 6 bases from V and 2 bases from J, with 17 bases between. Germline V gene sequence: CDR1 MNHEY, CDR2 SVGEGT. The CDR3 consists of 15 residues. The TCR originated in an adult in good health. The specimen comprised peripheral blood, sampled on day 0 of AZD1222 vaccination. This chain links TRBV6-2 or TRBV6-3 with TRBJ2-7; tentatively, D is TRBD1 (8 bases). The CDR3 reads CASSSGGGGTYEQYF. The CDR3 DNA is TGTGCCAGCAGCTCAGGGGGCGGGGGAACCTACGAGCAGTACTTC.